Each of the 17 T cell receptor beta chains below was sequenced from the same sample in a study of blood T cell repertoires in COVID-19. Method: immunoSEQ multiplex PCR; TCRdb's copy keeps in-frame clones and lacks some. The table has about 260,000 clones, 87% seen once. The sample taken for sequencing was peripheral blood. The source is a woman aged 35 to 49 who had recovered from COVID-19.

The chain carries TRBV5-6 and TRBJ1-1; D possibly corresponds to TRBD1 (5 bases). V was pared by 0 bases and J by 8 bases, with 8 bases between. Germline V gene data show CDR1 as SGHDT and CDR2 as YYEEEE. This CDR3 spans 12 amino acids. The CDR3 bases are TGTGCCAGCAGCTTGGTCCGGGGGGAAGCTTTCTTT. Its translation: CASSLVRGEAFF.

The V gene is TRBV4-2, the J gene TRBJ2-7, with 7 bases fitting TRBD2. The germline CDR1 and CDR2 sequences are LGHNA and YNFKEQ. V lost 1 base to trimming and J lost 3 bases; unmatched junction nucleotides: 6. This CDR3 contains 15 residues. CDR3 residues: CASSQGRGGYYEQYF. Here the CDR3 DNA reads TGTGCCAGCAGCCAAGGGAGGGGAGGGTACTACGAGCAGTACTTC.

This chain connects TRBV7-2 to TRBJ1-2; 9 bases are a match to TRBD1. The CDR3 length is 15 residues. Germline loops: CDR1 SGHTA, CDR2 FQGNSA. V dropped 5 bases and J dropped 4; count of bases not matched to a gene: 8. This chain's CDR3 is CASSGGQGMVYGYTF. The CDR3 coding sequence is TGTGCCAGCAGCGGGGGACAGGGAATGGTCTATGGCTACACCTTC.

V is TRBV4-1 and J is TRBJ2-7; the match to TRBD1 covers 7 bases. V lost 0 bases and J lost 2; bases outside the gene matches: 10. In germline, CDR1 is MGHRA, CDR2 YSYEKL. This CDR3 has 17 residues. The CDR3 DNA follows: TGCGCCAGCAGCCAAGACCCCCCGGGACAGTGGACCTACGAGCAGTACTTC. It is translated as CASSQDPPGQWTYEQYF.

This chain joins TRBV6-5 and TRBJ2-5; D call uncertain. The V gene's germline CDR1 is MNHEY and CDR2 SVGAGI. The CDR3 length is 14 residues. Trimming stripped 6 bases from V and 1 base from J, with 12 bases between. The CDR3, as DNA: TGTGCCAGCAGCCCCAGCGAGCTCCAAGAGACCCAGTACTTC. The encoded protein is CASSPSELQETQYF.

The CDR3 spells CSVDPAAETQYF. CDR3 coding DNA: TGCAGCGTTGATCCAGCGGCGGAGACCCAGTACTTC. The chain combines TRBV29-1 with TRBJ2-5; a possible D gene is TRBD2 (5 bases). CDR1 and CDR2 (germline): SQVTM, ANQGSEA. V lost 3 bases, J lost 5 bases, and 10 bases lay in between. This CDR3 has 12 amino acids.

This chain connects TRBV5-1 to TRBJ2-1; 11 bases map to TRBD1. This CDR3 comprises 16 residues. V was clipped by 4 bases and J by 4 bases; unmatched bases: 7. Germline V gene lookup returns CDR1 SGHRS and CDR2 YFSETQ. As DNA, the CDR3 is TGCGCCAGCAGCCTAGGGACAGGGGGGTATTACAATGAGCAGTTCTTC. Encoded protein: CASSLGTGGYYNEQFF.

The V and J genes are TRBV27 and TRBJ2-1; maybe TRBD2 (6 bases). CDR3 length equals 16 residues. The ends were cut back, 6 bases at V and 1 base at J, with 16 bases in the middle. CDR1 and CDR2 (germline): MNHEY, SMNVEV (reference sequence). This CDR3 reads CASSSSWGESYNEQFF. The CDR3 region has the DNA TGTGCCAGCAGCTCCTCGTGGGGGGAGTCCTACAATGAGCAGTTCTTC.

V usage is TRBV27 and J usage is TRBJ1-1; the D gene is possibly TRBD1 (5 bases). CDR1 and CDR2 (germline): MNHEY, SMNVEV (reference sequence). Trimming removed 1 base from V and 1 base from J, with 7 bases in between. The CDR3 has 14 amino acids. The DNA for the CDR3 is TGTGCCAGCAGTTTATGGGGGGGGAACACTGAAGCTTTCTTT. It translates to CASSLWGGNTEAFF.

The chain is built from TRBV4-2 and TRBJ1-5; TRBD1 matches at 8 bases. V shed 4 bases, J shed 1 base, and the junction held 3 bases outside the gene matches. Germline CDR1 and CDR2: LGHNA and YNFKEQ. The CDR3 totals 15 residues. The CDR3 protein is CASSPWTGSNQPQHF. In nucleotides, the CDR3 is TGTGCCAGCAGCCCTTGGACAGGGAGCAATCAGCCCCAGCATTTT.

This clone appeared a single time. This rearrangement joins TRBV5-1 to TRBJ2-1; weak D call: TRBD1 (6 bases). This CDR3 spans 19 amino acids. CDR1 and CDR2 (germline): SGHRS, YFSETQ. The germline V and J ends were trimmed by 4 bases and 3 bases, with 26 bases remaining between them. The DNA for the CDR3 is TGCGCCAGCAGCCGAGGGGTAAGGTTGGGGGCACACCTCTACAATGAGCAGTTCTTC. Its protein is CASSRGVRLGAHLYNEQFF.

The chain carries TRBV2 and TRBJ1-1; 7 bases agree with TRBD1. The germline V gene has CDR1 SNHLY and CDR2 FYNNEI. After removal of 6 bases from V and 0 bases from J, the junction contained 7 bases not matched to a gene. The CDR3 spans 15 residues. The CDR3 here is CASSAGGRMNTEAFF. The CDR3 nucleotides are TGTGCCAGCAGCGCAGGGGGACGAATGAACACTGAAGCTTTCTTT.

The rearrangement links TRBV10-3 to TRBJ1-3, with no clear D. Trimming left V 4 bases short and J 0 bases short, with 13 bases between. Germline CDR1 is ENHRY and CDR2 is SYGVKD. The CDR3 is made up of 16 amino acids. The CDR3: CAISASISGSGNTIYF. In DNA, the CDR3 is TGTGCCATCAGTGCCTCGATTTCGGGCTCTGGAAACACCATATATTTT.

The chain joins TRBV9 to TRBJ2-1, with D perhaps TRBD2 (5 bases). Trimming took 3 bases from V and 0 from J, leaving 13 bases between them. The CDR3 spans 16 residues. Germline V lookup: CDR1 SGDLS, CDR2 YYNGEE. CDR3 in DNA: TGTGCCAGCAGCGGCCGCCGAGGGAGCTCCTACAATGAGCAGTTCTTC. Translating it yields CASSGRRGSSYNEQFF.

The rearrangement joins TRBV5-1 to TRBJ2-1, with 8 bases fitting TRBD1. Germline V gives CDR1 SGHRS, CDR2 YFSETQ. The CDR3 is made up of 15 amino acids. The J segment lost 3 bases and the V segment lost 4 bases, leaving 6 bases of the junction unmatched. The CDR3 DNA is TGCGCCAGCAGCCCAACGACAGGGGACTACAATGAGCAGTTCTTC. Translated, it gives CASSPTTGDYNEQFF.

The CDR3: CASRKGRGGKNIQYF. Written as DNA, the CDR3 is TGTGCCAGCAGGAAGGGTCGGGGTGGCAAAAACATTCAGTACTTC. The J gene is TRBJ2-4, the V gene TRBV13, with a tentative D call TRBD2 (5 bases). V lost 6 bases to trimming and J lost 3 bases, with 15 bases between them. CDR1 is PRHDT and CDR2 is FYEKMQ in the germline V gene (reference sequence). This CDR3 region has 15 residues.

The rearrangement joins TRBV12-5 to TRBJ2-7, with D possibly being TRBD1 (5 bases). CDR1 and CDR2 from the germline V gene are LGHNT and FRNRAP. The V and J ends lost 6 bases and 2 bases respectively, with 8 bases between them. This CDR3 has 12 amino acids. CDR3 region: CASGPDTYEQYF. The CDR3, as DNA: TGTGCTAGTGGACCGGACACCTACGAGCAGTACTTC.